This TCR beta chain was profiled in a study of cytomegalovirus exposure and HLA in healthy donors. Germline CDR1 LGHNT, CDR2 FRNRAP. CDR3 size: 18 residues. Trimming removed 0 bases from V and 6 bases from J, with 22 bases in between. Study-wide points: A few chains linked to CMV were shown in vitro to be specific for CMV antigens. Reportedly, cytomegalovirus status was diagnosed with high sensitivity and specificity.

On this clone itself: What it recognizes is unknown.

The approximately 120-subject validation cohort, separate from the roughly 670-subject first cohort, included the donors. Data came from immunoSEQ multiplex PCR; TCRdb stores just in-frame clones and leaves some out. The sample yields 100,000 or so clones, 85% seen once. The sample was PBMCs. The J gene is TRBJ2-3, the V gene TRBV12-5, with D possibly TRBD2 on 6 matching bases. This receptor was identified in a man between 18 and 35 years old in good health and CMV-seropositive. For the CDR3, the DNA is TGTGCTAGTGGTTTGGTCTTGGGGCGGGACCCTGGTGAGGATACGCAGTATTTT. It encodes CASGLVLGRDPGEDTQYF.